One and the same sample provided the 31 T cell receptor beta chains below, sequenced in a study of blood T cell repertoires in COVID-19. The data were produced by immunoSEQ multiplex PCR, yet TCRdb's version contains in-frame clones alone and is incomplete. The repertoire holds roughly 670,000 clones, 70% to 90% seen once, with more than 0.25% in the top ten. What was sequenced was peripheral blood. The receptors originated from a woman aged 18-30 years with acute or convalescent COVID-19.

This chain links TRBV3-1 (or the pseudogene TRBV3-2) with TRBJ2-5, with TRBD2 matching 12 bases. This CDR3 contains 17 residues. J gave up 2 bases and V 3 bases, and 7 bases lay outside the gene matches. From germline, CDR1 is LGHDT and CDR2 YNNKEL (reference sequence). CDR3 loop: CASSHSSSGGGQETQYF. CDR3 DNA sequence: TGTGCCAGCAGCCACTCCTCTAGCGGGGGGGGGCAAGAGACCCAGTACTTC.

V usage is TRBV7-6 and J usage is TRBJ1-2; 7 nucleotides agree with TRBD1. Germline CDR1 is SGHVS and CDR2 is FNYEAQ. J was trimmed by 4 bases and V by 3 bases; bases with no gene match: 11. CDR3 size: 16 residues. The CDR3 DNA reads TGTGCCAGCAGCTTGGACCCGACAGGGAAATCCTATGGCTACACCTTC. It translates to CASSLDPTGKSYGYTF.

This clone was counted a single time. The V gene is TRBV11-2, the J gene TRBJ1-1; D might be TRBD1 (6 bases). The germline V gene has CDR1 SGHAT and CDR2 FQNNGV. The CDR3 runs 15 residues. V was trimmed by 0 bases and J by 10 bases, leaving 18 bases between them. The CDR3 loop is CASSLDLQGGVIAFF. As DNA, the CDR3 is TGTGCCAGCAGCTTAGATCTACAGGGTGGGGTGATAGCTTTCTTT.

The rearrangement joins TRBV20-1 to TRBJ1-2; D perhaps matches TRBD1 (6 bases). The CDR3 loop spans 11 amino acids. Trimming removed 4 bases at V and 8 bases at J, with 11 bases between. Per the germline V gene, CDR1 is DFQATT and CDR2 is SNEGSKA (reference sequence). In nucleotides, the CDR3 is TGCAGTGCTAATGAGAGGGGGGGCTACACCTTC. Translated: CSANERGGYTF.

The count of this clone is one. This chain's CDR3 is CASSRGFNTGELFF. The CDR3 coding sequence is TGCGCCAGCAGCAGGGGCTTTAACACCGGGGAGCTGTTTTTT. The rearrangement joins TRBV5-1 to TRBJ2-2, with TRBD1 as a possible D gene (5 bases). CDR1 and CDR2 (germline): SGHRS, YFSETQ. Trimming shortened V by 4 bases and J by 2 bases, and 9 bases separated the two germline ends. The CDR3 has 14 residues.

The chain carries TRBV11-2 and TRBJ2-7, with 11 bases aligning to TRBD1. V dropped 6 bases and J dropped 4; count of bases not matched to a gene: 5. There are 14 residues in the CDR3. Germline lookup yields CDR1 SGHAT and CDR2 FQNNGV. CDR3 amino acids: CASSYGQGAYEQYF. In DNA form, the CDR3 reads TGTGCCAGCAGTTATGGACAGGGGGCGTACGAGCAGTACTTC.

V usage is TRBV12-5 and J usage is TRBJ2-3; D not resolved. This CDR3 contains 17 residues. Trimming shortened V by 0 bases and J by 4 bases, and 17 bases separated the two germline ends. CDR1 LGHNT and CDR2 FRNRAP come from the germline V gene. In DNA form, the CDR3 reads TGTGCTAGTGGTTTGGTACCCGGGTGGGTTCGCTCAGATACGCAGTATTTT. It yields the protein CASGLVPGWVRSDTQYF.

The rearrangement uses TRBV7-9 and TRBJ2-5; 7 bases align to TRBD1. The CDR3 has 14 residues. Germline trimming cut 4 bases from V and 3 bases from J; bases unmatched to any gene: 5. Per the germline V gene, CDR1 is SEHNR and CDR2 is FQNEAQ (reference sequence). DNA of the CDR3: TGTGCCAGCAGCTCCCCCCAGGGGGAAGAGACCCAGTACTTC. The encoded protein is CASSSPQGEETQYF.

The CDR3 region is CASSLFVHQTGMGNSPLHF. The CDR3 nucleotides are TGTGCCAGCAGTTTATTTGTCCATCAGACAGGGATGGGTAATTCACCCCTCCACTTT. The chain couples TRBV28 to TRBJ1-6, with 7 bases identical to TRBD1. The length of the CDR3 is 19 residues. The V gene's germline CDR1 is MDHEN and CDR2 SYDVKM. Losses at the gene ends were 1 base for V and 6 bases for J; bases not matched to a gene: 15. Looking up the rest from reference TRBV28 and TRBJ1-6 gives the full variable domain: DVKVTQSSRYLVKRTGEKVFLECVQDMDHENMFWYRQDPGLGLRLIYFSYDVKMKEKGDIPEGYSVSREKKERFSLILESASTNQTSMYLCASSLFVHQTGMGNSPLHFGNGTRLTVT.

This clone was observed a single time. This chain links TRBV5-1 with TRBJ1-1; no firm D call. From germline, CDR1 is SGHRS and CDR2 YFSETQ. Trimming removed 4 bases from V and 4 bases from J, with 20 bases in between. This CDR3 comprises 16 residues. CDR3 in DNA: TGCGCCAGCAGCCTCCTTATCGCGGGCGGGTCCACTGAAGCTTTCTTT. Its protein product is CASSLLIAGGSTEAFF.

The table lists this clone with a count of one. The CDR3 end shows no conserved phenylalanine or tryptophan, and so a read error is likely. Because the CDR3's place on the DNA is in doubt, the DNA is left out and the CDR3 is given as listed by TCRdb. V is TRBV7-9 and J is TRBJ2-3; the table calls TRBD2, which could not be checked here. The CDR3 contains 8 residues when both ends are counted. The germline gives CDR1 SEHNR, CDR2 FQNEAQ (reference sequence). The CDR3 reads CASSLHES.

The rearrangement uses TRBV19 and TRBJ1-2, with D hard to call. The CDR3 contains 13 residues. Germline V CDR1 and CDR2: LNHDA, SQIVND (reference sequence). The V end lost 6 bases, the J end lost 5 bases, and 13 bases lay between the germline ends. The CDR3 DNA reads as TGTGCCAGTAGAGACCGGGAGGCTTATGGCTACACCTTC. This codes for CASRDREAYGYTF.

The CDR3: CASSLLDRGSYGYTF. CDR3 in DNA: TGTGCCAGCAGCTTATTAGACAGGGGATCCTATGGCTACACCTTC. The V and J genes are TRBV7-8 and TRBJ1-2; 8 bases match TRBD1. The CDR3 runs to 15 residues. The V segment lost 2 bases and the J segment 4 bases; nucleotides outside the gene matches: 6. Per the germline V gene, CDR1 is SGHVS and CDR2 is FQNEAQ.

The chain combines TRBV9 with TRBJ2-3; 7 bases are a match to TRBD2. After removal of 5 bases from V and 0 bases from J, the junction contained 12 bases not matched to a gene. This CDR3 region has 17 residues. CDR1 and CDR2 (germline): SGDLS, YYNGEE. The CDR3 DNA is TGTGCCAGCAGGAGGGGAGGGGACTCCACTAGCACAGATACGCAGTATTTT. Translating it yields CASRRGGDSTSTDTQYF.

The chain uses TRBV5-8 and TRBJ1-2, with unresolved D. The V gene's germline CDR1 is SGHTS and CDR2 YDEGEE. The CDR3 contains 13 residues. Trimming pared 1 base from V and 4 bases from J, leaving 8 bases between. This CDR3 is CASSLIGGYGYTF. The CDR3 nucleotides are TGTGCCAGCAGCTTGATAGGAGGCTATGGCTACACCTTC.

V is TRBV12-3 or TRBV12-4 and J is TRBJ2-3; no reliable D call. Trimming removed 11 bases from V and 4 bases from J, with 13 bases in between. The CDR3 is made up of 12 amino acids. Here the CDR3 reads CAGKAYADTQYF. CDR3 nucleotide sequence: TGTGCCGGCAAAGCATATGCAGATACGCAGTATTTT.

The V call is TRBV24-1, the J call TRBJ2-5, with 9 bases that match TRBD1. Germline trimming cut 4 bases from V and 5 bases from J; bases unmatched to any gene: 10. CDR1 KGHDR and CDR2 SFDVKD come from the germline V gene. The CDR3 is 16 amino acids. CDR3 amino acids: CATSDPGQGRGETQYF. The DNA for the CDR3 is TGTGCCACCAGTGACCCGGGACAGGGTAGGGGGGAGACCCAGTACTTC.

J is TRBJ1-5 and V is TRBV9; D call uncertain. This CDR3 contains 15 residues. Looked up from germline, CDR1 is SGDLS and CDR2 is YYNGEE. Between the trimmed V and J ends, which lost 0 bases and 1 base, there was a span of 8 bases. The chain's CDR3 is CASSVDSTSNQPQHF. CDR3 DNA sequence: TGTGCCAGCAGCGTAGACAGTACAAGCAATCAGCCCCAGCATTTT.

The V call is TRBV12-2, the J call TRBJ1-2; TRBD1 was called by the table and not checked on the DNA. TRBV12-2 is an annotated pseudogene. The CDR3 extends over 15 amino acids. CDR3 bases: TGTGCAAGTCGCCCAAGACAGGGGCTCGTCTATGGCTACACCTTC. Protein product: CASRPRQGLVYGYTF.

This clone was picked up a small number of times. This chain connects TRBV2 to TRBJ1-1; D unclear. Trimming left V 3 bases short and J 5 bases short, with 10 bases between. The length of the CDR3 is 13 residues. CDR1 and CDR2 from the germline V gene are SNHLY and FYNNEI. As DNA, the CDR3 is TGTGCCAGCAGTGATGGGCGCTGGACTGAAGCTTTCTTT. Protein sequence: CASSDGRWTEAFF.

This chain links TRBV28 with TRBJ1-2; TRBD1 matches at 12 bases. J gave up 7 bases and V 1 base, and 7 bases lay outside the gene matches. The CDR3 spans 16 residues. CDR1 and CDR2 from the germline V gene are MDHEN and SYDVKM. CDR3 DNA sequence: TGTGCCAGCAGTTTATCCCAGGGACAGGGGGCGATTGGCTACACCTTC. This codes for CASSLSQGQGAIGYTF.

This chain joins TRBV29-1 and TRBJ2-2, with 12 positions matching TRBD2. Germline assignment: CDR1 SQVTM and CDR2 ANQGSEA. After removal of 6 bases from V and 6 bases from J, the junction contained 5 bases not matched to a gene. This CDR3 comprises 14 residues. CDR3 in DNA: TGCAGCGTGGCCTGGACTAGCGGGGCCGGGGAGCTGTTTTTT. It encodes CSVAWTSGAGELFF.

The chain has TRBV30 and TRBJ1-5, with D possibly being TRBD1 (6 bases). V was shortened by 3 bases and J by 4 bases, with 19 bases between the two germline ends. The CDR3 is 16 residues long. The germline gives CDR1 GTSNPN, CDR2 SVGIG (reference sequence). The CDR3 bases are TGTGCCTGGAGGGACCCCCCGGGGGGGCCGAATCAGCCCCAGCATTTT. Its translation: CAWRDPPGGPNQPQHF. Drawing the rest from reference TRBV30 and TRBJ1-5, the complete variable domain is SQTIHQWPATLVQPVGSPLSLECTVEGTSNPNLYWYRQAAGRGLQLLFYSVGIGQISSEVPQNLSASRPQDRQFILSSKKLLLSDSGFYLCAWRDPPGGPNQPQHFGDGTRLSIL.

The chain is built from TRBV19 and TRBJ2-7; D is possibly TRBD1 (5 bases). The CDR3 totals 15 residues. Germline CDR1 and CDR2: LNHDA and SQIVND (reference sequence). Trimming pared 5 bases from V and 1 base from J, leaving 15 bases between. This chain's CDR3 is CASSSVVTGSYEQYF. Written as DNA, the CDR3 is TGTGCCAGTAGTTCCGTAGTAACAGGATCCTACGAGCAGTACTTC. Full variable domain (missing parts from reference TRBV19 and TRBJ2-7): DGGITQSPKYLFRKEGQNVTLSCEQNLNHDAMYWYRQDPGQGLRLIYYSQIVNDFQKGDIAEGYSVSREKKESFPLTVTSAQKNPTAFYLCASSSVVTGSYEQYFGPGTRLTVT.

This clone was seen a handful of times. This chain connects TRBV7-3 to TRBJ1-6; D ambiguous. Germline CDR1 reads SGHTA; CDR2 reads FQGTGA. Between the trimmed V and J ends, which lost 1 base and 7 bases, there was a span of 8 bases. The length of the CDR3 is 14 residues. The CDR3 DNA sequence: TGTGCCAGCAGCTTAAGGGAGGCCAATTCACCCCTCCACTTT. Translation: CASSLREANSPLHF.

The CDR3 protein is CASSYVNPGQGQGYTF. CDR3 nucleotide sequence: TGTGCCAGCAGTTACGTCAACCCTGGACAGGGACAGGGCTACACCTTC. V is TRBV6-5 and J is TRBJ1-2; 8 positions agree with TRBD1. The trim removed 2 bases at V and 8 bases at J, leaving 13 bases unmatched. In germline, CDR1 is MNHEY, CDR2 SVGAGI. This CDR3 has 16 amino acids.

The V call is TRBV6-5, the J call TRBJ2-1; D gene uncertain. The germline CDR1 and CDR2 sequences are MNHEY and SVGAGI. Trimming stripped 8 bases from V and 3 bases from J, with 14 bases between. This CDR3 has 14 residues. For the CDR3, the DNA is TGTGCCAGCCAAATCGACCGGAGCTACAATGAGCAGTTCTTC. Amino acids: CASQIDRSYNEQFF.

The chain is built from TRBV7-8 and TRBJ1-2; D unresolved. The CDR3 spans 15 residues. Germline V gene sequence: CDR1 SGHVS, CDR2 FQNEAQ. Trimming removed 4 bases from V and 0 bases from J, with 12 bases in between. The CDR3 DNA reads as TGTGCCAGCAGCTCATACAGATCTGCTAACTATGGCTACACCTTC. Translating gives CASSSYRSANYGYTF.

The rearrangement uses TRBV2 and TRBJ1-6; unclear D gene. Between the trimmed V and J ends, which lost 5 bases and 6 bases, there was a span of 8 bases. The CDR3 loop spans 13 amino acids. The V gene's germline CDR1 is SNHLY and CDR2 FYNNEI. The CDR3 DNA reads as TGTGCCAGCAGTACAACCCTTAATTCACCCCTCCACTTT. Its protein product is CASSTTLNSPLHF.

The chain couples TRBV7-9 to TRBJ2-7, with D perhaps TRBD1 (7 bases). Germline V gene sequence: CDR1 SEHNR, CDR2 FQNEAQ (reference sequence). Trimming removed 0 bases from V and 3 bases from J, with 15 bases in between. The CDR3 covers 16 residues. Here the CDR3 reads CASSLADRDLIYEQYF. The CDR3 DNA reads as TGTGCCAGCAGCTTAGCCGACAGGGACTTGATCTACGAGCAGTACTTC.

CDR3 bases: TGTGCCAGCAGCTCCCTCGGACAGGGGAGAACGACGGGAAACACCATATATTTT. It translates to CASSSLGQGRTTGNTIYF. This chain links TRBV9 with TRBJ1-3; 9 bases map to TRBD1. The germline V gene encodes CDR1 SGDLS and CDR2 YYNGEE. With V trimmed by 4 bases and J by 4 bases, 15 bases remained unmatched. The CDR3 totals 18 residues. The full variable domain, with the rest looked up from reference TRBV9 and TRBJ1-3, is DSGVTQTPKHLITATGQRVTLRCSPRSGDLSVYWYQQSLDQGLQFLIQYYNGEERAKGNILERFSAQQFPDLHSELNLSSLELGDSALYFCASSSLGQGRTTGNTIYFGEGSWLTVV.